This T cell receptor beta chain stems from a study of beta chain features in type 1 diabetes. The CDR3 contains 13 residues. The trim removed 2 bases at V and 7 bases at J, leaving 4 bases unmatched. In germline, CDR1 is SEHNR, CDR2 FQNEAQ (reference sequence). The entirety of the isolated RNA underwent reverse transcription, so expressed TCRB transcripts were sequenced. Measured with immunoSEQ multiplex PCR; TCRdb has only the in-frame clones, and not every one. The top ten clones hold around 2% of a sample with roughly 40,000 clones, roughly 64% of them seen once. Material: Tregs from blood. V gene TRBV7-9 combines with J gene TRBJ1-2, with 7 positions matching TRBD1. The clonotype was recovered from a woman aged 25-40 years in good health. The CDR3 coding sequence is TGTGCCAGCAGCTTACTGAACAGGGGTGGCTACACCTTC. Protein: CASSLLNRGGYTF.